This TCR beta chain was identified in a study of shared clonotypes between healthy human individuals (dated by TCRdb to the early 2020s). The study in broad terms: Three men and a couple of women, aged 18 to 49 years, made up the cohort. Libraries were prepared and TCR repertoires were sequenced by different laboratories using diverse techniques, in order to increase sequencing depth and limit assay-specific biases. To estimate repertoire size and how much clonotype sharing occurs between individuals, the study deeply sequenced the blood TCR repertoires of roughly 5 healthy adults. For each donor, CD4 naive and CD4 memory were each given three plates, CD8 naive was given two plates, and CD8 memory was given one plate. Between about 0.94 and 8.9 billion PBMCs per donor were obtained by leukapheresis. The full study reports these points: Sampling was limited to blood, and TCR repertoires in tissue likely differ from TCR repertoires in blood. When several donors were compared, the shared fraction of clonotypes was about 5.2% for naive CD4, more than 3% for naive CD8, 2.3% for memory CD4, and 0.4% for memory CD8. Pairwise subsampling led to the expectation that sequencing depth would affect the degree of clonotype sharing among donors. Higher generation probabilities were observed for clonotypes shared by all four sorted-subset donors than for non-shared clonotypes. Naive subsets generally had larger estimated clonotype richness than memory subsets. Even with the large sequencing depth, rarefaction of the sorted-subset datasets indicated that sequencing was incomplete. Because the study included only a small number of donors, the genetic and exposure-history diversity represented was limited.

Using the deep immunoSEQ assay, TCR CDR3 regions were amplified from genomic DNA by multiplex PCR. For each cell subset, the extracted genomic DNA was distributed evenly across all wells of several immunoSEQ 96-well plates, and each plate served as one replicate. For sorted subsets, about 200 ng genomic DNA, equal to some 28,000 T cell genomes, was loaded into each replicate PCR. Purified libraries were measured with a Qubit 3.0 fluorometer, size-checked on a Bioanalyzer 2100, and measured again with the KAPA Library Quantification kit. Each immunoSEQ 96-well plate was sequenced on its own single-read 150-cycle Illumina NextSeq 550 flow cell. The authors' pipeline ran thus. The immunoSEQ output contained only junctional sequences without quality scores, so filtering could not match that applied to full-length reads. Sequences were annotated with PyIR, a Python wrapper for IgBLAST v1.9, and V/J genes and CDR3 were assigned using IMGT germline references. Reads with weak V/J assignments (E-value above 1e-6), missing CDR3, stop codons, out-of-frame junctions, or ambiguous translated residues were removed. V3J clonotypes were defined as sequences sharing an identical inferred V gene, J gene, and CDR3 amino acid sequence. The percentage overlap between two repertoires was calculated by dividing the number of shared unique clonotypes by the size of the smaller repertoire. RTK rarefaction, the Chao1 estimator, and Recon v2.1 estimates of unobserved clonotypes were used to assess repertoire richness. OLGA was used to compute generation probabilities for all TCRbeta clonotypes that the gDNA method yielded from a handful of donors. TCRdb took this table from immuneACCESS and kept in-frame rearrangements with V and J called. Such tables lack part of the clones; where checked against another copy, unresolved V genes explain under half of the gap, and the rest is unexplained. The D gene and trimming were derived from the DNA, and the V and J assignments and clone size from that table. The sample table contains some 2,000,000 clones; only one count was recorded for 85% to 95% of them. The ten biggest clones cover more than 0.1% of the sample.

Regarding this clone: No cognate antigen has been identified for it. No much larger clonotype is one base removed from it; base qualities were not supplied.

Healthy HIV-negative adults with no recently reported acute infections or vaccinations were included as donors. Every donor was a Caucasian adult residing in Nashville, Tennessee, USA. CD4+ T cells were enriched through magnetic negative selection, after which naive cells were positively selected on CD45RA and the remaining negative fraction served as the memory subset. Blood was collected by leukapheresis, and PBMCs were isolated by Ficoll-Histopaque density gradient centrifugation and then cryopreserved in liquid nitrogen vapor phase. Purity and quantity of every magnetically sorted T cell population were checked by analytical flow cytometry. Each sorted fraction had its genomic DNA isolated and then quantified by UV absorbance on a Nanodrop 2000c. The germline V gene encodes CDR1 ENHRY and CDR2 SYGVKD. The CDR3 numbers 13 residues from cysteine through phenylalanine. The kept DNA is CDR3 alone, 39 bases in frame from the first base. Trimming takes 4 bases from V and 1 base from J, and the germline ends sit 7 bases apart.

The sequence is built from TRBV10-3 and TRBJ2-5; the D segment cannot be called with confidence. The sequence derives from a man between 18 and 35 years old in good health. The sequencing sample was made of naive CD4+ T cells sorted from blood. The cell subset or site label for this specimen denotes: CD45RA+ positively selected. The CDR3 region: CAISADLQETQYF. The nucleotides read TGTGCCATCAGTGCAGACCTCCAAGAGACCCAGTACTTC.